This record looks at one TCR beta chain sequence and its context. The antigen is unknown. The sample originates from a study of lymphopenia after photon versus proton radiotherapy. Broader study findings: Post-nadir TCR diversity decline inversely tracked overall survival among those who died.

The CDR3 totals 15 residues. V lost 4 bases, J lost 4 bases, and 16 bases lay in between. Germline-derived CDR1 and CDR2 are LGHNA and YNFKEQ. The method was immunoSEQ multiplex PCR; TCRdb's version includes in-frame clones alone and lacks a portion of them. The sample consists of some 44,000 clones, about four fifths of them appearing once. This sequence was found in a woman between 65 and 79 years old with pancreatic cancer. The gene calls are TRBV4-2 and TRBJ2-5; D is possibly TRBD2 (5 bases). The material was peripheral blood, obtained from a patient treated with proton-based radiotherapy. The CDR3 region has the DNA TGTGCCAGCAGCCGAAAAGCGGCGGTGGGAGAGACCCAGTACTTC. Translated: CASSRKAAVGETQYF.